The rows below give T cell receptor beta chains drawn from one sample of a study of blood T cell repertoires in COVID-19. The method was immunoSEQ multiplex PCR; TCRdb's version includes in-frame clones alone and lacks a portion of them. The repertoire holds about 75,000 clones, about 87% seen once, with around 6.3% in the top ten. What was sequenced was peripheral blood. The origin of the receptors is a woman aged 45-59 years with acute or convalescent COVID-19. Each CDR3 is given with its conserved first and last residue.

v_gene,j_gene,CDR3aa
TRBV6-5,TRBJ1-3,CASSSGGSGNTIYF
TRBV28,TRBJ1-5,CASSLGTDPTPQHF
TRBV19,TRBJ2-3,CASSGRLAGVLDTQYF
TRBV5-6,TRBJ1-2,CASSLGSGYTF
TRBV5-4,TRBJ1-1,CASSRGDREDTEAFF
TRBV7-9,TRBJ1-1,CASSLDNREAFF
TRBV2,TRBJ1-1,CASSVSRMNTEAFF
TRBV6-5,TRBJ1-1,CASSETGLVNTEAFF
TRBV6-5,TRBJ1-2,CASHAGGYGYTF
TRBV28,TRBJ1-6,CASSLGGLGNSPLHF
TRBV25-1,TRBJ2-3,CASSESPLAGDTDTQYF
TRBV4-2,TRBJ2-5,CASSQAPGQKGETQYF
TRBV30,TRBJ1-2,CAWSTGSDYGYTF
TRBV6-5,TRBJ2-7,CASSYDAGGHNEQYF
TRBV27,TRBJ1-5,CASRLTVYSNQPQHF
TRBV15,TRBJ2-3,CATSSTISGITDTQYF
TRBV5-4,TRBJ2-2,CASRPWDGTSGRHTGELFF
TRBV6-5,TRBJ1-2,CASRARGAGYTF
TRBV2,TRBJ1-5,CASSARGGWGQPQHF
TRBV11-3,TRBJ2-1,CASSLLRGEADEQFF
TRBV7-9,TRBJ1-2,CASSLGAGRGYGYTF
TRBV28,TRBJ2-7,CASSTRDWGWEQYF
TRBV6-5,TRBJ1-5,CASSYSRTGNQPQHF
TRBV19,TRBJ1-2,CARRQGPTNSINYGYTF
TRBV18,TRBJ1-1,CASSTFDRGDSTEAFF
TRBV6-5,TRBJ2-1,CASTPTVYNEQFF
TRBV24-1,TRBJ2-7,CATSERSDRGTGVREQYF
TRBV7-8,TRBJ1-5,CASSPRTGFSQPQHF
TRBV28,TRBJ2-1,CASSADTRYEQFF
TRBV4-1,TRBJ1-1,CASSPPGQGGATEAFF
TRBV29-1,TRBJ2-3,CSVKGQVTDTQYF
TRBV29-1,TRBJ1-1,CSVAGKMNTEAFF
TRBV28,TRBJ1-1,CASTARSVKNTEAFF
TRBV6-6,TRBJ1-1,CASSYGQGNTEAFF
TRBV19,TRBJ1-1,CASSIGAVLLKGAEAFF
TRBV5-1,TRBJ2-5,CASSLKGPQETQYF
TRBV2,TRBJ2-1,CASSGRLAGVYEQFF
TRBV12-3/TRBV12-4,TRBJ2-1,CASSTPRGTEQFF
TRBV6-5,TRBJ1-2,CASMRAGTGGYGYTF
TRBV10-3,TRBJ1-2,CAISESAGSNGYTF
TRBV15,TRBJ2-1,CATSSFPGQGDTFLNEQFF